This T cell receptor (beta chain) was sequenced for a study of blood T cell repertoires in COVID-19. Turning to the study itself: Collection of acute and convalescent COVID-19 samples took place in the United States, Italy and Spain.

Source study methods: Using reference gene primer amplification, nucleated cell counts were estimated. This table comes from immunoSEQ multiplex PCR, and its TCRdb copy is limited to in-frame clones, with some not included. The V and J calls and clone size come from that table; D and trimming were worked out from the DNA. The sample lists roughly 190,000 clones, roughly 82% occurring once. Across 20 to 25 US areas, participants ranged in age from roughly 18 to 95 years. Trimming pared 5 bases from V and 4 bases from J, leaving 23 bases between. Germline V gives CDR1 SGHAT, CDR2 FQNNGV. CDR3 length: 17 amino acids.

The receptor's source is a woman in her sixties or seventies with acute COVID-19. Sequencing was performed on PBMCs or T cells enriched from blood (not recorded which). The chain employs TRBV11-2 and TRBJ1-2, with D possibly matching TRBD1 (5 bases). As DNA, the CDR3 is TGTGCCAGCAGCCCGAATTATGGCGCAAGACAGTTCTATGGCTACACCTTC. This encodes CASSPNYGARQFYGYTF.